The 19 T cell receptor beta chains below were found in one sample sequenced in a study of T cells after yellow fever vaccination. TCRdb re-analysed the 5' RACE reads in MiXCR, keeping a single row per CDR3 protein. Of about 230,000 distinct CDR3 sequences in the sample, over 6.5% were seen once. Specimen: CD4+ T cells sorted from PBMCs, collected on the day of the yellow fever booster vaccination. The receptor source for this set is a man aged 30-40 years who received the YFV17D yellow fever vaccine.

In its sample, this clonotype was seen many times. The chain uses TRBV20-1 and TRBJ2-5, with TRBD2 matching 9 bases. With V trimmed by 1 base and J by 1 base, 7 bases remained unmatched. The CDR3 has 16 amino acids. Germline loops: CDR1 DFQATT, CDR2 SNEGSKA (reference sequence). CDR3 in DNA: TGCAGTGCTAGAGCGATGCAGACTAGCGGCCAAGAGACCCAGTACTTC. It specifies CSARAMQTSGQETQYF.

In this sample, this clonotype turned up many times. V gene TRBV20-1 combines with J gene TRBJ2-1; a possible D gene is TRBD2 (6 bases). CDR1 and CDR2 from the germline V gene are DFQATT and SNEGSKA (reference sequence). This CDR3 spans 14 amino acids. Trimming removed 6 bases from V and 16 bases from J, with 28 bases in between. CDR3 DNA: TGCAGTGCCCAAGCGACCGGGACTCCAAAGCTGGCCTTCTTC. Translation: CSAQATGTPKLAFF.

The chain has TRBV20-1 and TRBJ2-7; D unresolved. V was pared by 6 bases and J by 6 bases, with 6 bases between. The CDR3 is made up of 9 amino acids. Germline CDR1 DFQATT, CDR2 SNEGSKA (reference sequence). The CDR3 nucleotides are TGCAGTGCAAGCCTCGAGCAGTACTTC. Protein sequence: CSASLEQYF.

This clonotype was counted between two and nine times. CDR3 sequence: CASSLSGTGNHNEQFF. The DNA of the CDR3 is TGTGCCAGCAGCCTCTCGGGGACAGGGAATCACAATGAGCAGTTCTTC. The chain links TRBV4-2 to TRBJ2-1; 9 bases align to TRBD1. This CDR3 contains 16 residues. The germline V gene has CDR1 LGHNA and CDR2 YNFKEQ. With 4 bases clipped from V and 5 bases from J, the junction kept 9 bases outside the gene matches.

The chain uses TRBV24-1 and TRBJ1-2, with D perhaps matching TRBD1 (6 bases). This CDR3 is built from 15 residues. V lost 2 bases to trimming and J lost 2 bases, with 11 bases between them. Germline lookup yields CDR1 KGHDR and CDR2 SFDVKD. CDR3 protein: CATSDSRTVNYGYTF. The CDR3 coding sequence is TGTGCCACCAGTGATTCGCGGACAGTGAACTATGGCTACACCTTC.

The table lists this clonotype with many counts. The genes are TRBV10-3 and TRBJ2-4, with D uncertain. The CDR3 totals 15 residues. Per the germline V gene, CDR1 is ENHRY and CDR2 is SYGVKD. The V end lost 2 bases, the J end lost 4 bases, and 12 bases lay between the germline ends. CDR3 region: CAISERSAAKNIQYF. CDR3 coding DNA: TGTGCCATCAGTGAGCGGTCAGCCGCTAAAAACATTCAGTACTTC.

This chain connects TRBV12-3 or TRBV12-4 to TRBJ2-4; tentatively, D is TRBD1 (6 bases). Trimming pared 6 bases from V and 4 bases from J, leaving 16 bases between. The CDR3 sequence is 15 residues long. CDR3 sequence reads: CASRPGHVAKNIQYF. The CDR3 DNA sequence: TGTGCCAGCAGACCGGGACACGTTGCTAAAAACATTCAGTACTTC.

In its sample, this clonotype was seen many times. V and J are TRBV25-1 and TRBJ1-6; D not certain. V lost 10 bases to trimming and J lost 8 bases, with 21 bases between them. The germline CDR1 and CDR2 sequences are MGHDK and SYGVNS. This CDR3 comprises 15 residues. CDR3 amino acids: CATRPRGLDHSPLHF. In nucleotides, the CDR3 is TGTGCCACCCGCCCGAGAGGCCTCGACCATTCACCCCTCCACTTT.

This chain uses TRBV7-2 with TRBJ2-5; unclear D gene. The CDR3 contains 15 residues. V gave up 2 bases and J gave up 9 bases, with 19 bases separating them. The germline CDR1 and CDR2 sequences are SGHTA and FQGNSA. The CDR3, as DNA: TGTGCCAGCAGCTTATTTTCCGGACCCCTTGTCTCCCAGTACTTC. Translated, it gives CASSLFSGPLVSQYF.

At least ten counts were recorded for this clonotype. The chain links TRBV20-1 to TRBJ2-2, with D possibly TRBD2 on 6 matching bases. Trimming stripped 2 bases from V and 11 bases from J, with 18 bases between. Germline V CDR1 and CDR2: DFQATT, SNEGSKA (reference sequence). The CDR3 spans 14 residues. CDR3 DNA sequence: TGCAGTGCTAGAAACCCAATGGGGGACTTCGAGCTGTTTTTT. It specifies CSARNPMGDFELFF.

In this sample, this clonotype turned up a few times. This chain links TRBV7-6 with TRBJ2-1; D gene uncertain. V shed 8 bases and J shed 4 bases, with 9 bases lying between them. The CDR3 is made up of 12 amino acids. Germline lookup yields CDR1 SGHVS and CDR2 FNYEAQ. This CDR3 reads CASSSLYNEQFF. DNA of the CDR3: TGTGCCAGCTCATCCTTATACAATGAGCAGTTCTTC. Based on the CDR3 plus reference TRBV7-6 and TRBJ2-1, the full variable domain is GAGVSQSPRYKVTKRGQDVALRCDPISGHVSLYWYRQALGQGPEFLTYFNYEAQQDKSGLPNDRFSAERPEGSISTLTIQRTEQRDSAMYRCASSSLYNEQFFGPGTRLTVL.

The chain has TRBV20-1 and TRBJ2-5; 14 bases map to TRBD2. The trim removed 5 bases at V and 5 bases at J, leaving 16 bases unmatched. CDR1 is DFQATT and CDR2 is SNEGSKA in the germline V gene (reference sequence). The CDR3 spans 18 residues. The CDR3 protein is CSAETGTSGRESWETQYF. The CDR3 region has the DNA TGCAGTGCTGAGACCGGGACTAGCGGGAGAGAGAGCTGGGAGACCCAGTACTTC.

This chain joins TRBV5-4 and TRBJ2-2; TRBD2 might be the D (5 bases). The germline gives CDR1 SGHNT, CDR2 YYREEE (reference sequence). The ends were cut back, 0 bases at V and 4 bases at J, with 13 bases in the middle. This CDR3 contains 16 residues. The DNA of the CDR3 is TGTGCCAGCAGCTTGGAAGTACGGACTCTCACCGGGGAGCTGTTTTTT. This translates into CASSLEVRTLTGELFF.

This clonotype was observed a few times. This rearrangement joins TRBV20-1 to TRBJ2-7; 9 nucleotides match TRBD2. Trimming cost V 6 bases and J 2 bases; bases outside gene matches: 8. This CDR3 region has 14 residues. The V gene's germline CDR1 is DFQATT and CDR2 SNEGSKA (reference sequence). DNA of the CDR3: TGCAGTGCGCGGGGGGGCTTACAGACCTACGAGCAGTACTTC. It codes for CSARGGLQTYEQYF.

This clonotype was detected only a few times. This rearrangement joins TRBV29-1 to TRBJ2-1; D remains ambiguous. Trimming stripped 5 bases from V and 5 bases from J, with 4 bases between. CDR1 and CDR2 (germline): SQVTM, ANQGSEA. The CDR3 spans 10 residues. This chain's CDR3 is CSVSNNEQFF. As DNA, the CDR3 is TGCAGCGTTTCTAACAATGAGCAGTTCTTC.

The sample holds many counts of this clonotype. The rearrangement joins TRBV7-8 to TRBJ2-7; 8 positions match TRBD1. The CDR3 totals 14 residues. The V segment lost 4 bases and the J segment 10 bases; nucleotides outside the gene matches: 12. Germline V gene lookup returns CDR1 SGHVS and CDR2 FQNEAQ. The CDR3: CASSSRTGRTAQYF. CDR3 sequence (DNA): TGTGCCAGCAGCTCAAGGACAGGGAGGACGGCCCAGTACTTC.

The V gene is TRBV20-1, the J gene TRBJ2-1; D unresolved. V lost 0 bases and J 10 bases, leaving 19 bases between the germline ends. The V gene's germline CDR1 is DFQATT and CDR2 SNEGSKA (reference sequence). The CDR3 is 15 amino acids. The CDR3 DNA reads TGCAGTGCTAGAGACGTGTTAGTGTTGGAGACGGAGCAGTTCTTC. Residues: CSARDVLVLETEQFF.

This clonotype was seen more than once but under ten times. The chain is built from TRBV7-9 and TRBJ2-3; perhaps TRBD2 as D (6 bases). Germline V lookup: CDR1 SEHNR, CDR2 FQNEAQ (reference sequence). This CDR3 comprises 15 residues. V lost 5 bases and J 4 bases, leaving 16 bases between the germline ends. CDR3 sequence reads: CASSPGASLPDTQYF. The CDR3 DNA reads as TGTGCCAGCAGCCCGGGAGCAAGTCTCCCAGATACGCAGTATTTT. The whole variable domain, remainder taken from reference TRBV7-9 and TRBJ2-3, is DTGVSQNPRHKITKRGQNVTFRCDPISEHNRLYWYRQTLGQGPEFLTYFQNEAQLEKSRLLSDRFSAERPKGSFSTLEIQRTEQGDSAMYLCASSPGASLPDTQYFGPGTRLTVL.

On this clonotype: A much larger clonotype is one base distant, so this may be a read error. V is TRBV27 and J is TRBJ2-3, with TRBD2 identical over 9 bases. This CDR3 region has 14 residues. In germline, CDR1 is MNHEY, CDR2 SMNVEV (reference sequence). DNA for the CDR3: TGTGCCAGCAGTTTTAGCGGGAGCCGAGATAAGCAGTATTTT. Translated: CASSFSGSRDKQYF.